These 18 T cell receptor beta chains originate from one sample sequenced in a study of cytomegalovirus exposure and HLA in healthy donors. Assay: immunoSEQ multiplex PCR; the TCRdb copy retains only in-frame clones and omits some. Among around 160,000 clones listed, more than 75% were seen once. Material for sequencing was PBMCs. The receptors derive from a man younger than 30 in good health and CMV-seronegative.

The gene calls are TRBV6-1 and TRBJ2-4, with TRBD2 identical over 12 bases. The V segment lost 7 bases and the J segment 8 bases; nucleotides outside the gene matches: 6. CDR3 length equals 14 residues. Germline V gene data show CDR1 as MNHNS and CDR2 as SASEGT. CDR3 coding DNA: TGTGCCAGCAAACTAGCGGGAGGTTCATACATTCAGTACTTC. Amino acids: CASKLAGGSYIQYF.

This clone was observed once. The chain carries TRBV15 and TRBJ1-4; 7 bases align to TRBD1. This CDR3 is 18 amino acids long. Trimming cost V 0 bases and J 5 bases; bases outside gene matches: 12. The germline CDR1 and CDR2 sequences are LNHNV and YYDKDF (reference sequence). The CDR3 here is CATSRDQRQGLRNEKLFF. CDR3 nucleotides: TGTGCCACCAGCAGAGATCAGCGACAGGGCCTAAGAAATGAAAAACTGTTTTTT. Variable domain in full (rest from reference TRBV15 and TRBJ1-4): DAMVIQNPRYQVTQFGKPVTLSCSQTLNHNVMYWYQQKSSQAPKLLFHYYDKDFNNEADTPDNFQSRRPNTSFCFLDIRSPGLGDTAMYLCATSRDQRQGLRNEKLFFGSGTQLSVL.

The table lists this clone with a few counts. The chain couples TRBV28 to TRBJ1-2; D is possibly TRBD1 (5 bases). Germline CDR1 and CDR2: MDHEN and SYDVKM. With 5 bases removed from V and 0 bases from J, the gap between germline ends came to 13 bases. The CDR3 loop spans 15 amino acids. CDR3 residues: CASSINRLANYGYTF. The CDR3 region has the DNA TGTGCCAGCAGTATCAACAGGTTAGCTAACTATGGCTACACCTTC.

This clone showed up just once. The chain carries TRBV7-8 and TRBJ2-1; D unresolved. Germline values: CDR1 SGHVS, CDR2 FQNEAQ. With 8 bases removed from V and 5 bases from J, the gap between germline ends came to 13 bases. This CDR3 is built from 13 residues. Here the CDR3 reads CASGNRVNNEQFF. CDR3 DNA sequence: TGTGCCAGCGGAAACCGGGTTAACAATGAGCAGTTCTTC.

CDR3 residues: CASSLLLAGYNEQFF. The CDR3 nucleotides read TGTGCCAGCAGCTTACTACTAGCGGGTTACAATGAGCAGTTCTTC. The V gene is TRBV13, the J gene TRBJ2-1; 9 nucleotides line up with TRBD2. This CDR3 has 15 residues. Germline V lookup: CDR1 PRHDT, CDR2 FYEKMQ (reference sequence). Trimming removed 2 bases from V and 4 bases from J; junction bases left unmatched: 3.

This clone was counted at least ten times. This chain joins TRBV4-1 and TRBJ2-2; D is perhaps TRBD2 (6 bases). CDR1 and CDR2 (germline): MGHRA, YSYEKL. The CDR3 length is 15 residues. Deletions cut 4 bases from V and 7 bases from J, with 16 bases between. The CDR3 loop reads CASSPSELGGGELFF. CDR3 bases: TGCGCCAGCAGCCCCTCAGAGCTCGGGGGCGGGGAGCTGTTTTTT.

In nucleotides, the CDR3 is TGTGCCAGCCGGGACAGGGGCGGTTATGGCTACACCTTC. Its protein product is CASRDRGGYGYTF. The chain couples TRBV28 to TRBJ1-2; TRBD1 aligns across 10 bases. Losses at the gene ends were 8 bases for V and 5 bases for J; bases not matched to a gene: 5. This CDR3 contains 13 residues. Germline values: CDR1 MDHEN, CDR2 SYDVKM.

The chain joins TRBV15 to TRBJ2-3, with 7 bases identical to TRBD1. Germline V gene sequence: CDR1 LNHNV, CDR2 YYDKDF (reference sequence). With 4 bases clipped from V and 4 bases from J, the junction kept 5 bases outside the gene matches. The CDR3 covers 14 residues. The chain's CDR3 is CATSTNRGADTQYF. CDR3 DNA sequence: TGTGCCACCAGCACAAACAGGGGTGCAGATACGCAGTATTTT.

This clone was found once. V and J are TRBV4-1 and TRBJ1-1; a possible D gene is TRBD1 (5 bases). This CDR3 spans 13 amino acids. The V end was cut by 8 bases, the J end by 2 bases, with 12 bases between. Germline V gives CDR1 MGHRA, CDR2 YSYEKL. The CDR3 coding sequence is TGCGCCAGCTTAGCCAGGGAAAACACTGAAGCTTTCTTT. This sequence encodes CASLARENTEAFF.

The chain couples TRBV7-2 to TRBJ1-2, with D maybe TRBD1 (5 bases). Germline lookup yields CDR1 SGHTA and CDR2 FQGNSA. The CDR3 extends over 15 amino acids. The V gene lost 1 base and the J gene lost 2 bases, with 11 bases spanning the gap. Written as DNA, the CDR3 is TGTGCCAGCAGCTTAGTTGCGGGGGTCAACTATGGCTACACCTTC. Its protein product is CASSLVAGVNYGYTF.

The rearrangement joins TRBV27 to TRBJ2-4, with 11 nucleotides matching TRBD1. Germline CDR1 reads MNHEY; CDR2 reads SMNVEV (reference sequence). V trimming: 2 bases; J trimming: 8 bases; junction bases outside the gene matches: 5. The CDR3 sequence is 15 residues long. CDR3 sequence: CASSLRTGGNHIQYF. In DNA, the CDR3 is TGTGCCAGCAGTTTAAGGACAGGGGGCAATCACATTCAGTACTTC.

V is TRBV7-9 and J is TRBJ2-5, with 10 bases matching TRBD2. From germline, CDR1 is SEHNR and CDR2 FQNEAQ (reference sequence). The CDR3 length is 16 residues. Trimming removed 5 bases from V and 2 bases from J; junction bases left unmatched: 8. CDR3 sequence: CASSTSLLAGQETQYF. In nucleotides, the CDR3 is TGTGCCAGCAGCACCTCTTTACTAGCGGGGCAAGAGACCCAGTACTTC.

J is TRBJ2-6 and V is TRBV5-1, with D perhaps matching TRBD1 (6 bases). Germline CDR1 SGHRS, CDR2 YFSETQ. CDR3 length: 14 residues. Between the trimmed V and J ends, which lost 5 bases and 4 bases, there was a span of 10 bases. The CDR3 spells CASRTGTGANVLTF. The CDR3 DNA follows: TGCGCCAGCAGAACAGGGACCGGGGCCAACGTCCTGACTTTC.

The rearrangement joins TRBV6-6 to TRBJ2-1; D is perhaps TRBD1 (6 bases). The germline V gene has CDR1 MNHNY and CDR2 SVGAGI (reference sequence). V lost 5 bases and J 2 bases, leaving 13 bases between the germline ends. The CDR3 is made up of 15 amino acids. For the CDR3, the DNA is TGTGCCAGCAGTGCAAGGGGGTCGACCTACAATGAGCAGTTCTTC. Amino acids: CASSARGSTYNEQFF.

The chain joins TRBV27 to TRBJ1-1; perhaps TRBD1 as D (5 bases). CDR1 and CDR2 from the germline V gene are MNHEY and SMNVEV (reference sequence). CDR3 length equals 14 residues. Deletions cut 3 bases from V and 5 bases from J, with 13 bases between. The DNA for the CDR3 is TGTGCCAGCAGTTTCCAACGGGGGAGGACTGAAGCTTTCTTT. Amino acid sequence: CASSFQRGRTEAFF.

V is TRBV6-5 and J is TRBJ1-4; 11 nucleotides line up with TRBD1. J was trimmed by 9 bases and V by 2 bases; bases with no gene match: 5. The CDR3 consists of 15 residues. CDR1 and CDR2 from the germline V gene are MNHEY and SVGAGI. The CDR3 here is CASSYGTGGGQKLFF. CDR3 nucleotides: TGTGCCAGCAGTTACGGGACAGGGGGAGGACAAAAACTGTTTTTT.

The V call is TRBV4-2, the J call TRBJ2-3, with a weak D call TRBD1 (5 bases). The germline gives CDR1 LGHNA, CDR2 YNFKEQ. V was cut by 0 bases and J by 2 bases, with 9 bases left in between. This CDR3 spans 15 amino acids. CDR3 sequence: CASSQEAGNTDTQYF. The CDR3 DNA follows: TGTGCCAGCAGCCAAGAGGCAGGGAACACAGATACGCAGTATTTT.

V is TRBV19 and J is TRBJ1-2; 7 positions agree with TRBD1. Losses at the gene ends were 4 bases for V and 4 bases for J; bases not matched to a gene: 6. CDR3 length equals 14 residues. Per germline, CDR1 LNHDA and CDR2 SQIVND (reference sequence). CDR3 sequence: CASSRDKGAYGYTF. In DNA, the CDR3 is TGTGCCAGTAGTAGGGATAAGGGGGCCTATGGCTACACCTTC.